These 28 T cell receptor beta chains were sequenced from one sample in a study of T cell repertoires in ileal Crohn's disease. Sample time point: neoterminal ileum biopsy at postoperative endoscopy, about 6 months after surgery. Some clones are missing from TCRdb's copy, which holds only in-frame ones; the method was immunoSEQ multiplex PCR. The sample holds 9,000 to 13,000 clones; approximately 81% are singletons and the top ten take approximately 16%. The sample consisted of ileal tissue. The source is an adult with Crohn's disease.

On this clone itself: Other DNA sequences from this sample encode an identical CDR3 as well. V is TRBV7-3 and J is TRBJ2-5, with TRBD2 identical over 8 bases. V dropped 2 bases and J dropped 5; count of bases not matched to a gene: 1. Germline assignment: CDR1 SGHTA and CDR2 FQGTGA. CDR3 length: 13 residues. The CDR3 reads CASSLREGETQYF. As DNA, the CDR3 is TGTGCCAGCAGCTTACGGGAGGGGGAGACCCAGTACTTC.

The V and J genes are TRBV7-9 and TRBJ2-7; 7 bases line up with TRBD2. The ends lost 0 bases at V and 4 bases at J; junction bases unmatched: 3. The V gene's germline CDR1 is SEHNR and CDR2 FQNEAQ (reference sequence). The length of the CDR3 is 14 residues. The CDR3 protein is CASSLAGGEYEQYF. The CDR3 DNA sequence: TGTGCCAGCAGCTTAGCGGGAGGGGAGTACGAGCAGTACTTC.

This clone has a handful of counts. Here the CDR3 DNA reads TGTGCCAGCAGCTTCGGTCCGGAGGGGACTAATGGCTACACCTTC. Translated, it gives CASSFGPEGTNGYTF. This chain connects TRBV7-9 to TRBJ1-2; the D gene is possibly TRBD1 (5 bases). Trimming stripped 3 bases from V and 6 bases from J, with 17 bases between. Germline CDR1 and CDR2: SEHNR and FQNEAQ (reference sequence). This CDR3 contains 15 residues. Combining the CDR3 with reference TRBV7-9 and TRBJ1-2 gives the whole variable domain DTGVSQNPRHKITKRGQNVTFRCDPISEHNRLYWYRQTLGQGPEFLTYFQNEAQLEKSRLLSDRFSAERPKGSFSTLEIQRTEQGDSAMYLCASSFGPEGTNGYTFGSGTRLTVV.

The chain combines TRBV6-5 with TRBJ2-7, with TRBD1 identical over 8 bases. V trimming: 9 bases; J trimming: 6 bases; junction bases outside the gene matches: 10. Germline CDR1 and CDR2: MNHEY and SVGAGI. The CDR3 sequence is 13 residues long. The CDR3 reads CASKVAGGSEQYF. The CDR3 nucleotides are TGTGCCAGTAAGGTAGCAGGGGGCTCCGAGCAGTACTTC.

The chain uses TRBV29-1 and TRBJ2-1; the D gene is possibly TRBD2 (6 bases). Germline V CDR1 and CDR2: SQVTM, ANQGSEA. CDR3 length equals 11 residues. V lost 7 bases to trimming and J lost 9 bases, with 13 bases between them. CDR3 amino acids: CSGAGQGEQFF. The CDR3 DNA follows: TGCAGCGGGGCGGGGCAGGGTGAGCAGTTCTTC.

The rearrangement uses TRBV5-1 and TRBJ2-1; possibly TRBD2 for D (5 bases). Germline V gives CDR1 SGHRS, CDR2 YFSETQ. The CDR3 length is 14 residues. V was trimmed by 7 bases and J by 10 bases, leaving 21 bases between them. CDR3 region: CASGMDFLLAEQFF. Here the CDR3 DNA reads TGCGCCAGCGGAATGGACTTCCTCCTCGCGGAGCAGTTCTTC.

The V call is TRBV4-2, the J call TRBJ2-3; 7 nucleotides match TRBD1. This CDR3 contains 15 residues. V trimming: 0 bases; J trimming: 4 bases; junction bases outside the gene matches: 4. CDR1 is LGHNA, CDR2 YNFKEQ, per germline. The CDR3 spells CASSQDNRGSDTQYF. The CDR3 DNA follows: TGTGCCAGCAGCCAAGATAACAGGGGATCAGATACGCAGTATTTT.

The chain's CDR3 is CASSYGGEQYF. The CDR3 DNA follows: TGTGCCAGCAGTTACGGGGGGGAGCAGTACTTC. This chain uses TRBV6-5 with TRBJ2-7, with D possibly being TRBD2 (6 bases). Germline CDR1 reads MNHEY; CDR2 reads SVGAGI. Trimming cost V 2 bases and J 7 bases, with 6 bases left between them. The CDR3 has 11 amino acids.

This clone was seen only once. The chain couples TRBV4-2 to TRBJ1-5; D is unresolved. The CDR3 loop spans 16 amino acids. The V gene lost 1 base and the J gene lost 0 bases, with 10 bases spanning the gap. Germline CDR1 LGHNA, CDR2 YNFKEQ. CDR3 in amino acids: CASSQGSTLSNQPQHF. DNA for the CDR3: TGTGCCAGCAGCCAAGGGAGTACACTTAGCAATCAGCCCCAGCATTTT.

V usage is TRBV5-1 and J usage is TRBJ2-1; TRBD2 matches at 7 bases. The junction had 9 bases not matched to a gene; V was cut back by 7 bases and J by 5 bases. This CDR3 is built from 14 residues. Germline values: CDR1 SGHRS, CDR2 YFSETQ. Here the CDR3 DNA reads TGCGCCAGCCGTATGGGGGGGGACCACAATGAGCAGTTCTTC. Amino acid sequence: CASRMGGDHNEQFF.

The sample holds a few counts of this clone. This sequence joins TRBV7-6 and TRBJ1-4, with D possibly being TRBD1 (5 bases). This CDR3 is 15 amino acids long. The germline gives CDR1 SGHVS, CDR2 FNYEAQ. V lost 5 bases and J 5 bases, leaving 15 bases between the germline ends. DNA for the CDR3: TGTGCCAGCAGCACGGCCCTTGACAGAAATGAAAAACTGTTTTTT. Amino acids: CASSTALDRNEKLFF.

This chain joins TRBV7-2 and TRBJ2-7; TRBD1 aligns across 9 bases. J lost 6 bases, V lost 5 bases, and 20 bases had no gene match. The CDR3 runs to 18 residues. CDR1 and CDR2 from the germline V gene are SGHTA and FQGNSA. CDR3 loop: CASSPDPPYGTGFSEQYF. In nucleotides, the CDR3 is TGTGCCAGCAGCCCAGATCCCCCCTACGGGACAGGGTTCTCCGAGCAGTACTTC.

The chain carries TRBV4-2 and TRBJ1-1; 7 positions match TRBD1. Germline trimming cut 0 bases from V and 0 bases from J; bases unmatched to any gene: 1. Germline CDR1 and CDR2: LGHNA and YNFKEQ. CDR3 length: 15 amino acids. CDR3 sequence: CASSQETGLNTEAFF. The CDR3, as DNA: TGTGCCAGCAGCCAAGAGACAGGGTTGAACACTGAAGCTTTCTTT.

This chain uses TRBV15 with TRBJ2-2; a weak D match, TRBD1 (7 bases). The CDR3 totals 17 residues. Deletions cut 0 bases from V and 4 bases from J, with 15 bases between. Germline CDR1 reads LNHNV; CDR2 reads YYDKDF (reference sequence). The CDR3 region is CATSRDRGQGGTGELFF. The CDR3 coding sequence is TGTGCCACCAGCAGAGATCGCGGCCAGGGGGGCACCGGGGAGCTGTTTTTT. The full variable domain, completed using reference TRBV15 and TRBJ2-2, is DAMVIQNPRYQVTQFGKPVTLSCSQTLNHNVMYWYQQKSSQAPKLLFHYYDKDFNNEADTPDNFQSRRPNTSFCFLDIRSPGLGDTAMYLCATSRDRGQGGTGELFFGEGSRLTVL.

The chain employs TRBV28 and TRBJ2-2; D is unresolved. This CDR3 spans 14 amino acids. Per the germline V gene, CDR1 is MDHEN and CDR2 is SYDVKM. Deletions cut 6 bases from V and 1 base from J, with 9 bases between. CDR3 DNA: TGTGCCAGCAGCCGTGGCGGGAACACCGGGGAGCTGTTTTTT. Translated: CASSRGGNTGELFF.

V and J are TRBV5-4 and TRBJ2-1; 8 bases agree with TRBD2. The CDR3 runs 19 residues. Trimming removed 4 bases from V and 8 bases from J; junction bases left unmatched: 23. CDR1 and CDR2 from the germline V gene are SGHNT and YYREEE (reference sequence). Here the CDR3 reads CASSAPGLVLPGERDEQFF. The CDR3, as DNA: TGTGCCAGCAGCGCCCCGGGACTAGTCCTACCGGGAGAAAGGGATGAGCAGTTCTTC.

V gene TRBV6-6 combines with J gene TRBJ2-3, with 9 bases fitting TRBD1. V trimming: 2 bases; J trimming: 5 bases; junction bases outside the gene matches: 8. The germline gives CDR1 MNHNY, CDR2 SVGAGI (reference sequence). The CDR3 is 16 amino acids. CDR3 sequence (DNA): TGTGCCAGCAGTTACCGATGGACAGGGGAAAGAGATACGCAGTATTTT. As protein: CASSYRWTGERDTQYF.

The V and J genes are TRBV7-9 and TRBJ2-2; 9 nucleotides align to TRBD1. J was trimmed by 3 bases and V by 7 bases; bases with no gene match: 12. Germline CDR1 SEHNR, CDR2 FQNEAQ (reference sequence). The CDR3 spans 17 residues. CDR3 amino acids: CASNRRGGQGDTGELFF. DNA of the CDR3: TGTGCCAGCAACCGACGAGGGGGACAGGGAGACACCGGGGAGCTGTTTTTT.

The chain uses TRBV5-1 and TRBJ1-3; 7 positions match TRBD1. Looked up from germline, CDR1 is SGHRS and CDR2 is YFSETQ. Trimming cost V 3 bases and J 0 bases; bases outside gene matches: 3. This CDR3 has 15 amino acids. CDR3 DNA sequence: TGCGCCAGCAGCTGGGGACAGAACTCTGGAAACACCATATATTTT. Its translation: CASSWGQNSGNTIYF.

This chain joins TRBV7-9 and TRBJ1-5; D unresolved. The V and J ends lost 5 bases and 0 bases respectively, with 8 bases between them. The CDR3 consists of 14 residues. Per the germline V gene, CDR1 is SEHNR and CDR2 is FQNEAQ (reference sequence). Here the CDR3 DNA reads TGTGCCAGCAGCCCCACAACTAGCAATCAGCCCCAGCATTTT. Amino acid sequence: CASSPTTSNQPQHF. Full variable domain (outside the CDR3, taken from reference TRBV7-9 and TRBJ1-5): DTGVSQNPRHKITKRGQNVTFRCDPISEHNRLYWYRQTLGQGPEFLTYFQNEAQLEKSRLLSDRFSAERPKGSFSTLEIQRTEQGDSAMYLCASSPTTSNQPQHFGDGTRLSIL.

This chain uses TRBV2 with TRBJ2-2, with D tentatively TRBD1 (5 bases). This CDR3 region has 15 residues. Per the germline V gene, CDR1 is SNHLY and CDR2 is FYNNEI. Trimming pared 3 bases from V and 1 base from J, leaving 9 bases between. CDR3: CASSDRVENTGELFF. The CDR3 coding sequence is TGTGCCAGCAGTGACAGGGTAGAGAACACCGGGGAGCTGTTTTTT. The entire variable domain, with the rest obtained from reference TRBV2 and TRBJ2-2, is as follows: EPEVTQTPSHQVTQMGQEVILRCVPISNHLYFYWYRQILGQKVEFLVSFYNNEISEKSEIFDDQFSVERPDGSNFTLKIRSTKLEDSAMYFCASSDRVENTGELFFGEGSRLTVL.

J is TRBJ2-7 and V is TRBV10-2; D remains unclear. V lost 8 bases, J lost 1 base, and 6 bases lay in between. CDR3 length equals 11 residues. Germline V lookup: CDR1 WSHSY, CDR2 SAAADI. CDR3 nucleotide sequence: TGCGCCAGCTGGCAATCCTACGAGCAGTACTTC. Encoded protein: CASWQSYEQYF.

This clone was seen a handful of times. The chain combines TRBV7-9 with TRBJ1-1; the D gene is possibly TRBD1 (6 bases). Per the germline V gene, CDR1 is SEHNR and CDR2 is FQNEAQ (reference sequence). CDR3 length: 15 residues. V shed 4 bases and J shed 0 bases, with 12 bases lying between them. This chain's CDR3 is CASSSRGQLNTEAFF. The DNA of the CDR3 is TGTGCCAGCAGCTCCAGGGGCCAGCTGAACACTGAAGCTTTCTTT.

In this sample, this clone turned up a few times. V and J are TRBV19 and TRBJ2-7, with D possibly TRBD1 on 5 matching bases. V gave up 7 bases and J gave up 3 bases, with 16 bases separating them. The CDR3 runs 14 residues. CDR1 is LNHDA and CDR2 is SQIVND in the germline V gene (reference sequence). The chain's CDR3 is CASMAPGMVYEQYF. Written as DNA, the CDR3 is TGTGCCAGTATGGCTCCAGGGATGGTCTACGAGCAGTACTTC. Supplemented by reference TRBV19 and TRBJ2-7, the full variable domain reads DGGITQSPKYLFRKEGQNVTLSCEQNLNHDAMYWYRQDPGQGLRLIYYSQIVNDFQKGDIAEGYSVSREKKESFPLTVTSAQKNPTAFYLCASMAPGMVYEQYFGPGTRLTVT.

This clone occurred once. CDR3 sequence reads: CSVECLTAGTSGFNYEQYF. Here the CDR3 DNA reads TGCAGCGTTGAATGCTTAACGGCCGGGACTAGCGGTTTTAACTACGAGCAGTACTTC. The chain couples TRBV29-1 to TRBJ2-7, with TRBD2 identical over 11 bases. Losses at the gene ends were 2 bases for V and 3 bases for J; bases not matched to a gene: 18. The CDR3 is 19 amino acids. CDR1 and CDR2 from the germline V gene are SQVTM and ANQGSEA.

The chain combines TRBV2 with TRBJ2-3; maybe TRBD2 (5 bases). The length of the CDR3 is 14 residues. Trimming removed 2 bases at V and 2 bases at J, with 8 bases between. The germline V gene has CDR1 SNHLY and CDR2 FYNNEI. The CDR3, as DNA: TGTGCCAGCAGTGAAACTAGAAACACAGATACGCAGTATTTT. Amino acids: CASSETRNTDTQYF.

This chain connects TRBV4-1 to TRBJ2-7, with D tentatively TRBD1 (6 bases). Trimming removed 8 bases at V and 1 base at J, with 12 bases between. From germline, CDR1 is MGHRA and CDR2 YSYEKL. The CDR3 extends over 13 amino acids. CDR3: CASSQGPSYEQYF. CDR3 nucleotides: TGCGCCAGCTCCCAGGGGCCTTCCTACGAGCAGTACTTC.

V is TRBV7-3 and J is TRBJ2-5; D gene uncertain. This CDR3 comprises 13 residues. Germline lookup yields CDR1 SGHTA and CDR2 FQGTGA. Trimming took off 3 bases at V and 4 bases at J, with 9 bases between the two ends. CDR3 protein: CASSFSTGETQYF. DNA for the CDR3: TGTGCCAGCAGCTTTTCGACTGGAGAGACCCAGTACTTC.